This T cell receptor (beta chain) was retrieved from a study of blood T cells in healthy people across ages (dated by TCRdb to the mid-2010s). With regard to the full study: In model experiments, template switching captured about one uniquely barcoded TCR beta cDNA molecule for every two T cells. Age-related changes in TCR beta repertoire diversity were measured in the study by deep sequencing normalized with unique cDNA molecular identifiers. The donors were divided into four age groups: young (average about 15 years), middle-aged (approximately 42), aged (about 56) and long-lived (about 84). To avoid experimental bias, donors of different ages were randomly spread across the sequencing lanes. Using the same blood draw, the study looked at two additional independent replicas of 1 million unique cDNA reads for two donors, one aged 18 to 29 and the other aged 80 or older. Overall study outcomes, separate from this receptor: Estimates of total diversity based on one million sequenced T cells were regarded as lower bounds and as underestimates. A strong correlation was found between observed TCR beta diversity and the percentage of naive T cells measured by flow cytometry. Compared with the aged group, the long-lived group had more naive CD4+ T cells, fewer expanded clones and increased TCR diversity, suggesting age selection. Because the CMV infection status of the donors was unknown, age-related changes in expanded clonotypes may potentially have been confounded. Observed TCR beta diversity per million T cells fell roughly linearly with age, and a significant reduction was already apparent by age around 40. Because profiling used bulk unsorted PBMCs, naive and antigen-experienced compartments could not be compared conclusively.

Including the terminal cysteine and phenylalanine, the CDR3 comprises 17 residues. Just CDR3 DNA is preserved here, 51 bases in frame from base 1. The germline V gene gives CDR1 as SGHTA and CDR2 as FQGTGA. The V end gives up 1 base and the J end 2 bases, leaving 7 bases in the junction not matched to a gene. Note on this clonotype: Its specific antigen is unknown. Base qualities are not recorded, but no much larger clone differs from it by a single base.

Systemically healthy Caucasian individuals from Russia, 39 in total and aged about 6 to 100 years, were included as donors. Around 9.8 milliliters of peripheral blood were collected from each donor into EDTA-treated Vacutainer tubes. Ficoll-Paque density-gradient centrifugation was used to isolate PBMCs, with at least 6 million obtained per sample. Total RNA was extracted from PBMCs with Trizol reagent, with at least 6 micrograms obtained per sample. For every donor, flow cytometry on a PBMC aliquot measured the percentage of naive CD45RAhigh/CD27high T cells. Libraries were prepared through 5' RACE. Sequencing instrument: Illumina HiSeq 2500. A second PCR of roughly 7 to 11 cycles was performed with a sample-barcoded 5' primer and a J-beta primer mix. A template-switch 5' adaptor carrying 12 random nucleotides introduced a unique molecular identifier onto each TCR beta cDNA molecule. Each sample yielded at least 2.5 million CDR3-containing paired-end reads. The Mint cDNA synthesis kit, primed by a TRBC-specific oligonucleotide, was used to synthesize first-strand cDNA from all RNA. Following uracil-DNA glycosylase treatment, all cDNA underwent a first 18-cycle PCR with the universal primers M1SS and BC2_uni_R. On the authors' methods: For normalization, 1 million high-quality reads, each with a distinct molecular identifier, were randomly selected from each sample. Reads with shared molecular identifiers were discarded instead of being binned into consensus sequences. MiTCR, run with a Q25 quality threshold and the strictest error-elimination algorithm, handled CDR3 identification, clonotype clustering and error correction. A nonparametric unseen species model with Euler transformation was used to estimate lower-bound total TCR beta diversity. TCRdb reanalyzed the raw reads on its own, using fastp at Q25 for trimming and MiXCR for clone calling, and kept in-frame beta chains. A single entry per CDR3 protein holds the most common genes and DNA from its merged rows. The V and J calls here are based on TCRdb, not the publication. In all, the sample holds over 1,500,000 distinct CDR3 sequences, and roughly 52% of those were seen once. Roughly 2.1% of the sample comes from the top ten.

What was sequenced was blood. The chain was built from TRBV7-3 and TRBJ2-3; a stretch of 9 junction bases matches TRBD2. The sequence was collected from a woman in her forties in good health. Read as DNA, the sequence is TGTGCCAGCAGCTTAATAGACGGCGGGGGGGCCACAGATACGCAGTATTTT. This codes for CASSLIDGGGATDTQYF.